Each of the 24 T cell receptor beta chains below was sequenced from the same sample in a study of regulatory T cells in long-lasting Graves disease. Time point denoted: persistent/refractory GD, antithyroid drugs over 5 years with positive TRAb. The TCR library used RNA extracted from PBMCs. CDR3-region Arm-PCR and iRepertoire HTBI primers produced the TCR beta libraries. TCRdb independently ran MiXCR on the multiplex PCR reads; one entry per CDR3 protein. The sample includes 500,000 to 700,000 distinct CDR3 sequences, about 32% seen only once; the top ten take about two fifths. The source was peripheral blood mononuclear cells (PBMCs), collected when the disease was refractory, from a patient treated with antithyroid drugs. These receptors originate from a female donor with Graves disease.

V is TRBV20-1 and J is TRBJ2-7; D is unresolved. CDR1 is DFQATT and CDR2 is SNEGSKA in the germline V gene (reference sequence). V lost 0 bases and J 3 bases, leaving 15 bases between the germline ends. This CDR3 region has 15 residues. CDR3 protein: CSARDIAPARYEQYF. CDR3 nucleotides: TGCAGTGCTAGAGATATTGCCCCGGCCCGCTACGAGCAGTACTTC.

Concerning this clonotype itself: The junction departs from germline at one end; a sequencing error may be responsible. The chain is built from TRBV20-1 and TRBJ1-1; 7 bases align to TRBD1. The CDR3 spans 13 residues. The V gene's germline CDR1 is DFQATT and CDR2 SNEGSKA (reference sequence). The CDR3 bases are TGCAGTGCCAGAGGACAGGTAGCCACTGAAGCTTTCTTT. Protein: CSARGQVATEAFF.

The chain couples TRBV6-1 to TRBJ1-3; no definite D call. V gave up 3 bases and J gave up 0 bases, with 6 bases separating them. The CDR3 has 14 amino acids. Looked up from germline, CDR1 is MNHNS and CDR2 is SASEGT. CDR3 region: CASSDVISGNTIYF. CDR3 coding DNA: TGTGCCAGCAGTGATGTTATCTCTGGAAACACCATATATTTT.

The chain combines TRBV20-1 with TRBJ1-1; TRBD1 aligns across 11 bases. V trimming: 1 base; J trimming: 3 bases; junction bases outside the gene matches: 4. The V gene's germline CDR1 is DFQATT and CDR2 SNEGSKA (reference sequence). This CDR3 spans 15 amino acids. The CDR3 DNA is TGCAGTGCTAGAGTATCGGGACAGGGGGACACTGAAGCTTTCTTT. Amino acids: CSARVSGQGDTEAFF.

This sequence joins TRBV6-1 and TRBJ1-1; D remains unclear. V was pared by 8 bases and J by 4 bases, with 14 bases between. The CDR3 sequence is 13 residues long. Germline CDR1 MNHNS, CDR2 SASEGT. For the CDR3, the DNA is TGTGCCAGCTGGGATTTACGGAGCACTGAAGCTTTCTTT. It encodes CASWDLRSTEAFF.

This sequence joins TRBV6-1 and TRBJ1-2; no clear D. Trimming pared 6 bases from V and 8 bases from J, leaving 22 bases between. The CDR3 length is 15 residues. CDR1 and CDR2 (germline): MNHNS, SASEGT. CDR3 amino acids: CASSLTRWGVRGYTF. The CDR3 DNA sequence: TGTGCCAGCAGCCTAACCCGTTGGGGTGTTAGAGGCTACACCTTC.

Of note for this clonotype: Being one base from a much bigger clone, this may be a read error. The V call is TRBV12-3 or TRBV12-4, the J call TRBJ1-2; 7 bases agree with TRBD1. The J segment lost 7 bases and the V segment lost 4 bases, leaving 3 bases of the junction unmatched. This CDR3 has 12 residues. The chain's CDR3 is CASSWGQRGYTF. For the CDR3, the DNA is TGTGCCAGCAGTTGGGGACAGCGTGGCTACACCTTC.

The chain couples TRBV30 to TRBJ1-1, with 10 positions matching TRBD1. The CDR3 has 14 amino acids. The V gene's germline CDR1 is GTSNPN and CDR2 SVGIG (reference sequence). With V trimmed by 2 bases and J by 7 bases, 7 bases remained unmatched. The CDR3 sequence: CAWSPSGQGLEAFF. Here the CDR3 DNA reads TGTGCCTGGAGTCCCTCGGGACAGGGGCTTGAAGCTTTCTTT.

The V gene is TRBV15, the J gene TRBJ1-1; D gene ambiguous. Trimming removed 2 bases at V and 1 base at J, with 5 bases between. Germline V lookup: CDR1 LNHNV, CDR2 YYDKDF (reference sequence). The CDR3 spans 13 residues. The CDR3 protein is CATSRLANTEAFF. The CDR3 DNA sequence: TGTGCCACCAGCAGACTCGCGAACACTGAAGCTTTCTTT.

This chain links TRBV9 with TRBJ2-7; 7 bases agree with TRBD2. Trimming at V came to 4 bases and at J to 3 bases, leaving 4 bases not matched to a gene. Germline V gene lookup returns CDR1 SGDLS and CDR2 YYNGEE. The CDR3 totals 13 residues. DNA for the CDR3: TGTGCCAGCAGCCCAGCGGGAATCTACGAGCAGTACTTC. Amino acid sequence: CASSPAGIYEQYF.

J is TRBJ2-7 and V is TRBV29-1; 8 bases line up with TRBD1. V trimming: 6 bases; J trimming: 3 bases; junction bases outside the gene matches: 10. The CDR3 runs to 14 residues. Germline CDR1 and CDR2: SQVTM and ANQGSEA. CDR3 region: CSVSSGDRGYEQYF. CDR3 nucleotides: TGCAGCGTGAGTTCCGGCGACAGGGGCTACGAGCAGTACTTC.

The chain couples TRBV10-2 to TRBJ1-5; D gene ambiguous. Germline V lookup: CDR1 WSHSY, CDR2 SAAADI. The CDR3 covers 14 residues. V lost 2 bases to trimming and J lost 9 bases, with 14 bases between them. The CDR3 sequence is CASSENSRVGPQHF. DNA for the CDR3: TGCGCCAGCAGTGAGAACAGCCGAGTGGGGCCCCAGCATTTT.

V gene TRBV10-1 combines with J gene TRBJ2-2; TRBD2 is a possible D gene (5 bases). Trimming stripped 6 bases from V and 7 bases from J, with 6 bases between. Germline V gives CDR1 WNHNN, CDR2 SYGVQD (reference sequence). The length of the CDR3 is 11 residues. CDR3 residues: CASSGVGELFF. The CDR3 DNA follows: TGCGCCAGCAGCGGGGTCGGGGAGCTGTTTTTT.

The V gene is TRBV24-1, the J gene TRBJ2-5; D might be TRBD1 (6 bases). V lost 9 bases, J lost 7 bases, and 14 bases lay in between. The CDR3 length is 12 residues. Germline lookup yields CDR1 KGHDR and CDR2 SFDVKD. This CDR3 reads CATGGPDGTQYF. The CDR3 nucleotides are TGTGCCACCGGGGGCCCGGACGGGACCCAGTACTTC.

The table lists this clonotype with a few counts. Here the CDR3 DNA reads TGCGCCAGCAGCTTTAGGGAATGGAGCACTGAAGCTTTCTTT. Its translation: CASSFREWSTEAFF. The chain employs TRBV5-1 and TRBJ1-1; no clear D gene. Between the trimmed V and J ends, which lost 2 bases and 4 bases, there was a span of 12 bases. The CDR3 runs 14 residues. Germline loops: CDR1 SGHRS, CDR2 YFSETQ.

This clonotype was seen many times. The V call is TRBV12-3 or TRBV12-4, the J call TRBJ2-5; 7 bases are a match to TRBD2. CDR3 size: 13 residues. With 3 bases clipped from V and 4 bases from J, the junction kept 2 bases outside the gene matches. The CDR3 DNA reads TGTGCCAGCAGTTTCGGGAGGATAGAGACCCAGTACTTC. Protein product: CASSFGRIETQYF.

The chain joins TRBV2 to TRBJ2-7; weak D call: TRBD1 (6 bases). This CDR3 region has 15 residues. V was pared by 5 bases and J by 2 bases, with 16 bases between. Germline assignment: CDR1 SNHLY and CDR2 FYNNEI. The CDR3 DNA follows: TGTGCCAGCAGTTTTACAGGGAAGTCTCCCTACGAGCAGTACTTC. Protein: CASSFTGKSPYEQYF.

This clonotype was counted a few times. The V and J genes are TRBV4-2 and TRBJ1-5, with TRBD1 as a possible D gene (6 bases). Trimming removed 4 bases from V and 5 bases from J, with 18 bases in between. CDR3 length: 16 residues. Germline V gives CDR1 LGHNA, CDR2 YNFKEQ. In nucleotides, the CDR3 is TGTGCCAGCAGCCTTATACAGGGTGGTACCGATCAGCCCCAGCATTTT. Translation gives CASSLIQGGTDQPQHF.

As concerns this clonotype: A much larger clone lies a single base off, so this may be a read error. CDR3 nucleotides: TGCGCCAGCAGTGAGGGGGTTCAGCCCCAGCATTTT. Protein: CASSEGVQPQHF. The V and J genes are TRBV10-2 and TRBJ1-5; no firm D call. Per the germline V gene, CDR1 is WSHSY and CDR2 is SAAADI. The CDR3 loop spans 12 amino acids. Trimming left V 2 bases short and J 6 bases short, with 5 bases between.

This clonotype was recorded a few times. The chain uses TRBV29-1 and TRBJ1-1, with 8 bases lining up with TRBD1. Germline V gives CDR1 SQVTM, CDR2 ANQGSEA. The V segment lost 6 bases and the J segment 4 bases; nucleotides outside the gene matches: 7. The CDR3 totals 13 residues. In nucleotides, the CDR3 is TGCAGCGTGGACAGGGTTTTAGGCACTGAAGCTTTCTTT. Translating gives CSVDRVLGTEAFF. Complete variable domain (other parts from reference TRBV29-1 and TRBJ1-1): SAVISQKPSRDICQRGTSLTIQCQVDSQVTMMFWYRQQPGQSLTLIATANQGSEATYESGFVIDKFPISRPNLTFSTLTVSNMSPEDSSIYLCSVDRVLGTEAFFGQGTRLTVV.

This clonotype is a singleton in its sample. V and J are TRBV5-1 and TRBJ2-3; D is possibly TRBD1 or TRBD2 (6 bases each). CDR1 and CDR2 from the germline V gene are SGHRS and YFSETQ. The CDR3 is 18 residues long. V lost 2 bases and J 6 bases, leaving 25 bases between the germline ends. The CDR3 loop reads CASSFSDGPGGPRDTQYF. DNA for the CDR3: TGCGCCAGCAGCTTTTCGGATGGGCCCGGGGGCCCACGCGATACGCAGTATTTT.

This chain connects TRBV19 to TRBJ1-5; TRBD1 agrees at 10 bases. The CDR3 is 14 residues long. Germline CDR1 reads LNHDA; CDR2 reads SQIVND (reference sequence). V dropped 6 bases and J dropped 7; count of bases not matched to a gene: 6. The CDR3 protein is CASSSDRGYQPQHF. The DNA of the CDR3 is TGTGCCAGTAGCTCGGACAGGGGGTACCAGCCCCAGCATTTT.

The chain is built from TRBV7-2 and TRBJ2-7; D gene ambiguous. Trimming cost V 1 base and J 0 bases, with 10 bases left between them. The germline V gene encodes CDR1 SGHTA and CDR2 FQGNSA. CDR3 size: 15 residues. The CDR3 nucleotides are TGTGCCAGCAGCTTAGGGTACGGCCACTCCTACGAGCAGTACTTC. This encodes CASSLGYGHSYEQYF.

J is TRBJ1-6 and V is TRBV7-2; D possibly corresponds to TRBD1 (6 bases). The CDR3 extends over 17 amino acids. V lost 4 bases and J 7 bases, leaving 20 bases between the germline ends. Per the germline V gene, CDR1 is SGHTA and CDR2 is FQGNSA. CDR3 nucleotide sequence: TGTGCCAGCAGCTCACCTACAGGGTCCCACCACAATTCACCCCTCCACTTT. Residues: CASSSPTGSHHNSPLHF.